A single sample is the source of the 9 T cell receptor beta chains below, sequenced in a study of cytomegalovirus exposure and HLA in healthy donors. PCR was performed using 60 Vbeta and 13 Jbeta primers. Sequencing was performed with immunoSEQ multiplex PCR; in TCRdb, only in-frame clones are kept and a portion is missing. Among 150,000 to 200,000 clones listed, around 80% were seen once. Sequences were obtained from PBMCs. The receptors shown here come from a woman in her twenties or thirties in good health and CMV-seronegative.

The J gene is TRBJ2-1, the V gene TRBV4-3; TRBD1 matches at 11 bases. Trimming at V came to 4 bases and at J to 9 bases, leaving 17 bases not matched to a gene. CDR3 size: 18 residues. The germline V gene has CDR1 LGHNA and CDR2 YSLEER. Written as DNA, the CDR3 is TGCGCCAGCAGCCCGAGCACGGCCGGGACAGGGGGTTTTGGTGAGCAGTTCTTC. Translation: CASSPSTAGTGGFGEQFF.

V usage is TRBV2 and J usage is TRBJ2-1; possible D gene TRBD2, 7 bases. In germline, CDR1 is SNHLY, CDR2 FYNNEI. Deletions cut 7 bases from V and 9 bases from J, with 22 bases between. The CDR3 consists of 15 residues. CDR3 in DNA: TGTGCCAGCAACGACAGGTGGGGGGGGGCAATTGAGCAGTTCTTC. Protein: CASNDRWGGAIEQFF.

The gene calls are TRBV21-1 and TRBJ1-1; TRBD1 is taken as the D call from the table, unchecked against the DNA. TRBV21-1 constitutes a pseudogene. This CDR3 is built from 17 residues. The DNA of the CDR3 is TGTGCCAGCAGTTATACCCACCCCGGGACAGGGGGTACTGAAGCTTTCTTT. Translation: CASSYTHPGTGGTEAFF.

Comments on this clone: The sample has other DNA sequences that encode this CDR3 too. The chain has TRBV15 and TRBJ2-7; D gene unclear. From germline, CDR1 is LNHNV and CDR2 YYDKDF (reference sequence). This CDR3 has 14 residues. Trimming took off 0 bases at V and 0 bases at J, with 6 bases between the two ends. DNA for the CDR3: TGTGCCACCAGCAGAGACGTGAGCTCCTACGAGCAGTACTTC. As protein: CATSRDVSSYEQYF. Using reference TRBV15 and TRBJ2-7 for the parts outside the CDR3, the full variable domain is DAMVIQNPRYQVTQFGKPVTLSCSQTLNHNVMYWYQQKSSQAPKLLFHYYDKDFNNEADTPDNFQSRRPNTSFCFLDIRSPGLGDTAMYLCATSRDVSSYEQYFGPGTRLTVT.

The chain is built from TRBV28 and TRBJ2-7, with TRBD1 matching 7 bases. Germline V CDR1 and CDR2: MDHEN, SYDVKM. CDR3 length: 14 residues. V gave up 5 bases and J gave up 6 bases; unmatched junction bases: 10. The CDR3 spells CASSPTGARLEQYF. The CDR3 DNA follows: TGTGCCAGCAGTCCTACAGGGGCGCGTCTCGAGCAGTACTTC.

V usage is TRBV5-6 and J usage is TRBJ2-7, with 7 bases fitting TRBD1. The V gene end was trimmed by 3 bases and the J gene end by 3 bases; junction bases not matched to a gene: 12. CDR1 is SGHDT, CDR2 YYEEEE, per germline. This CDR3 has 16 amino acids. CDR3: CASSSTGDGPYYEQYF. The DNA for the CDR3 is TGTGCCAGCAGCTCCACAGGGGATGGGCCTTACTACGAGCAGTACTTC.

The V call is TRBV18, the J call TRBJ2-5, with D possibly being TRBD1 (6 bases). Trimming pared 3 bases from V and 0 bases from J, leaving 17 bases between. Germline V CDR1 and CDR2: KGHSH, LQKENI. This CDR3 region has 17 residues. Written as DNA, the CDR3 is TGTGCCAGCTCACCCTTTGTACAGGGCGGGTACCAAGAGACCCAGTACTTC. It encodes CASSPFVQGGYQETQYF.

The CDR3: CASSLAGGNEQYF. As DNA, the CDR3 is TGTGCCAGCAGCTTAGCGGGGGGAAACGAGCAGTACTTC. This chain joins TRBV11-2 and TRBJ2-7, with 7 bases aligning to TRBD2. The CDR3 totals 13 residues. Germline trimming cut 1 base from V and 5 bases from J; bases unmatched to any gene: 2. Germline CDR1 and CDR2: SGHAT and FQNNGV.

V is TRBV4-3 and J is TRBJ2-3, with D possibly being TRBD2 (6 bases). With 4 bases removed from V and 3 bases from J, the gap between germline ends came to 14 bases. CDR1 and CDR2 (germline): LGHNA, YSLEER. CDR3 length: 15 amino acids. The CDR3 sequence is CASSREVGYTDTQYF. The CDR3 DNA sequence: TGCGCCAGCAGCCGGGAGGTCGGGTATACAGATACGCAGTATTTT.